This TCR beta chain was captured in a study of blood T cell repertoires in COVID-19. Whole-study context: Samples taken during acute and convalescent COVID-19 were collected in the United States, Italy and Spain. The analysed material was cDNA or gDNA that came from T cells, B-cell-depleted T cells, or PBMCs.

The data were produced by immunoSEQ multiplex PCR, yet TCRdb's version contains in-frame clones alone and is incomplete. The sample holds more than 95,000 clones, 88% seen once. J lost 8 bases, V lost 0 bases, and 9 bases had no gene match. CDR3 length: 15 amino acids. CDR1 and CDR2 from the germline V gene are SGHDT and YYEEEE. This receptor was obtained from a man aged 45-60 years with acute or convalescent COVID-19. The sample comprised peripheral blood. V usage is TRBV5-6 and J usage is TRBJ1-2; TRBD1 aligns across 8 bases. The CDR3 reads CASSLGEDRARGYTF. CDR3 DNA: TGTGCCAGCAGCTTGGGTGAGGACAGGGCTCGAGGCTACACCTTC. Together with reference TRBV5-6 and TRBJ1-2, the CDR3 gives the full variable domain: DAGVTQSPTHLIKTRGQQVTLRCSPKSGHDTVSWYQQALGQGPQFIFQYYEEEERQRGNFPDRFSGHQFPNYSSELNVNALLLGDSALYLCASSLGEDRARGYTFGSGTRLTVV.